The clone carrying this T cell receptor beta chain turned up a few times. Its cognate antigen is unknown. The source of the sample is a study of human T cells and chemical hapten exposure. Study background: Patients, a majority of them female, were diagnosed with alopecia areata, totalis or universalis. Findings and limits, study-wide: Once DPC sensitization occurred, TCRs above 1 in 1000 frequency showed no change. Because they had alopecia, donors may respond immunologically unlike healthy people.

Single cDNA molecules in the library carried unique molecular identifiers attached during preparation. TCRdb analysed the RACE reads with MiXCR anew, one entry per CDR3 protein. The repertoire holds roughly 40,000 distinct CDR3 sequences, with about 11% as singletons. The V gene's germline CDR1 is DFQATT and CDR2 SNEGSKA (reference sequence). Trimming took off 0 bases at V and 5 bases at J, with 7 bases between the two ends. CDR3 length equals 12 residues. The time point is: pre-sensitization, week 0. Indicated treatment: therapeutic diphenylcyclopropenone sensitization with weekly scalp DPC. This TCR was recovered from a young man with alopecia areata. Some clones in this sample may be carry-over from other donors' samples. This material consisted of whole blood, taken in connection with sensitization to the hapten diphenylcyclopropenone (DPC). The chain recombines TRBV20-1 with TRBJ1-2; D not resolved. CDR3 DNA sequence: TGCAGTGCTAGAGACCACGATTATGGCTACACCTTC. Its protein product is CSARDHDYGYTF.